Sequencing of this T cell receptor (beta chain) was carried out in a study of T cell responses to AZD1222 COVID-19 vaccine. Findings of the study overall: Clonal diversity was possibly underestimated, and the donors were mostly white British, with more females. Spike-wide coverage was observed for vaccine-associated CD4 TCRs, with dominant responses at 160-218 and 743-854.

CDR1 MDHEN and CDR2 SYDVKM come from the germline V gene. There are 13 residues in the CDR3. V lost 6 bases and J lost 7, with 12 bases in between. TCRdb's copy holds only in-frame clones and misses some; the assay was immunoSEQ multiplex PCR. The profile covers over 70,000 clones, with roughly 86% appearing a single time and approximately 6.3% taken by the ten largest. Details on this clone: What it recognizes is unknown.

This receptor was taken from an adult in good health. The chain employs TRBV28 and TRBJ2-2; D not certain. The sample consisted of peripheral blood, taken on day 0 of AZD1222 vaccination. For the CDR3, the DNA is TGTGCCAGCAGGCTTACAGAGAACGGGGAGCTGTTTTTT. Translation gives CASRLTENGELFF.